The entry that follows covers one T cell receptor beta chain sequence. The CDR3 has 16 residues. V was cut by 2 bases and J by 2 bases, with 16 bases left in between. The V gene's germline CDR1 is LNHDA and CDR2 SQIVND (reference sequence). Sequencing used immunoSEQ multiplex PCR; TCRdb keeps in-frame clones, though not all of them. There are just over 60,000 clones in the sample; more than 70% occur only once, and around 4.9% lies in the top ten. The sample comes from a study of technical replicates of blood from a few donors. The J gene is TRBJ2-7, the V gene TRBV19, with D maybe TRBD2 (5 bases). The sequenced sample was PBMCs. The clonotype was recovered from a human donor in good health. Some clones in this sample may be carry-over from other donors' samples. The CDR3 region is CASSISEVGKTYEQYF. The CDR3 coding sequence is TGTGCCAGTAGTATATCGGAGGTGGGGAAGACCTACGAGCAGTACTTC.